This TCR beta chain derives from a study of T cell repertoires in cytomegalovirus infection. Looking at the study overall: In the study, CMV epitopes included recently identified HLA-C-restricted and well-studied HLA-B-restricted ones. From public TCR beta signatures came an indication of both CMV infection and matching HLA type. Study-wide results and caveats: The study identified carriers of CMV plus the relevant HLA from cumulative public TCR beta family frequency. The study found HLA-C-restricted CMV-specific TCR beta clonotypes dominating the ex vivo response.

Note on this clonotype: The antigen is unknown. One end of the junction varies from germline; a read error may be responsible.

Germline V CDR1 and CDR2: MGHRA, YSYEKL. The CDR3 loop spans 15 amino acids. TCRdb called the reads again in MiXCR, with one record for every CDR3 protein. Here the sample spans 600,000 to 700,000 distinct CDR3 sequences, about 33% being singletons. The specimen was cultured PBMCs, collected from culture after CMV antigen stimulation. The chain uses TRBV4-1 and TRBJ2-2, with D possibly TRBD1 on 6 matching bases. This clonotype originated in a human donor in good health (CMV status not recorded). Some clones in this sample may be carry-over from other donors' samples. The CDR3 sequence is CANSQDDWGRGELFF. DNA for the CDR3: TGCGCCAACAGCCAAGATGACTGGGGGCGAGGGGAGCTGTTTTTT.